This paragraph covers one T cell receptor (beta chain) sequence. The antigen is undetermined. The data derive from a study of spatial heterogeneity in lung cancer. Study details: Each distinct TCR and UMI combination averaged more than ten appearances in raw reads.

Specified time point: sample taken at primary tumor resection. Whole RNA, isolated from tumor, nontumor lung or frozen PBMC, was sequenced without prior sorting. Each molecule of TCR cDNA was tagged with one unique molecular identifier. MiXCR, applied by TCRdb to the 5' RACE reads, yields one record per CDR3 protein. The sample yields about 82,000 distinct CDR3 sequences, over 9.5% seen once. CDR3 length: 14 residues. CDR1 is GTSNPN and CDR2 is SVGIG in the germline V gene (reference sequence). The V gene end was trimmed by 4 bases and the J gene end by 6 bases; junction bases not matched to a gene: 7. Study-level findings and limits: Resection saw ubiquitous expanded tumor TCRs appear in blood more than follow-up did.

The V call is TRBV30, the J call TRBJ2-7; TRBD2 aligns across 12 bases. The material was PBMCs, obtained at surgery. The receptor was derived from a male donor with early-stage non-small cell lung cancer. In DNA, the CDR3 is TGTGCCTGGACCAGGACTAGCGGGAAGGTCGAGCAGTACTTC. Amino acid sequence: CAWTRTSGKVEQYF.